The 30 T cell receptor beta chains reported below all come from one sample, sequenced in a study of Ad26.COV2.S vaccination and SARS-CoV-2 variants. The sample's treatment: some 20 received Ad26.COV2.S at low or high dose, single or two shots; about 5 received placebo; per-sample allocation not given. After the first vaccine or placebo injection, samples were drawn on day 63. The assay was immunoSEQ multiplex PCR, and TCRdb's table has in-frame clones only and misses some. The sample has about 350,000 clones, around 89% seen once; the top ten hold just under 5%. Sequencing used peripheral blood, obtained in a trial of Ad26.COV2.S vaccine versus placebo. These receptor sequences come from a person aged 18-65 years who received the Ad26.COV2.S COVID-19 vaccine or a placebo.

The V and J genes are TRBV3-1 (or the pseudogene TRBV3-2) and TRBJ1-2, with 9 bases matching TRBD1. This CDR3 is built from 19 residues. V dropped 2 bases and J dropped 6; count of bases not matched to a gene: 19. Germline CDR1 LGHDT, CDR2 YNNKEL (reference sequence). The CDR3 bases are TGTGCCAGCAGCCAAACAGAACGGGTTCGGGACAGGGTAGGAGATGGCTACACCTTC. As protein: CASSQTERVRDRVGDGYTF.

This chain uses TRBV6-5 with TRBJ1-4, with D uncertain. CDR1 and CDR2 (germline): MNHEY, SVGAGI. Trimming cost V 9 bases and J 0 bases, with 14 bases left between them. The CDR3 is 15 amino acids. CDR3 residues: CASRWTATTNEKLFF. The CDR3, as DNA: TGTGCCAGTAGATGGACGGCAACAACTAATGAAAAACTGTTTTTT.

CDR3 sequence: CATSDPGGRQDTQYF. CDR3 coding DNA: TGTGCCACCAGTGACCCTGGCGGGAGGCAGGATACGCAGTATTTT. The chain combines TRBV24-1 with TRBJ2-3, with 8 bases lining up with TRBD2. CDR1 is KGHDR and CDR2 is SFDVKD in the germline V gene. Losses at the gene ends were 4 bases for V and 6 bases for J; bases not matched to a gene: 8. The CDR3 has 15 amino acids.

This sequence joins TRBV7-8 and TRBJ2-7; perhaps TRBD2 as D (6 bases). The CDR3 length is 13 residues. Germline CDR1 SGHVS, CDR2 FQNEAQ. Trimming took 5 bases from V and 5 from J, leaving 13 bases between them. Here the CDR3 reads CASSTSSVNEQYF. In DNA form, the CDR3 reads TGTGCCAGCAGCACCTCTAGCGTGAACGAGCAGTACTTC.

The J gene is TRBJ2-1, the V gene TRBV13, with 7 bases fitting TRBD1. Germline V CDR1 and CDR2: PRHDT, FYEKMQ (reference sequence). V lost 4 bases to trimming and J lost 9 bases; unmatched junction nucleotides: 6. The CDR3 has 13 amino acids. In nucleotides, the CDR3 is TGTGCCAGCAGCTCCTTGAGACAGGGTGAGCAGTTCTTC. Translated, it gives CASSSLRQGEQFF.

V gene TRBV28 combines with J gene TRBJ2-3; D not resolved. This CDR3 spans 13 amino acids. Trimming removed 5 bases at V and 5 bases at J, with 11 bases between. CDR1 is MDHEN, CDR2 SYDVKM, per germline. In DNA, the CDR3 is TGTGCCAGCAGTCCCGGCCTAGAAGATACGCAGTATTTT. This sequence encodes CASSPGLEDTQYF.

V and J are TRBV18 and TRBJ1-1; D remains unclear. The V gene's germline CDR1 is KGHSH and CDR2 LQKENI. The V and J ends lost 2 bases and 0 bases respectively, with 7 bases between them. CDR3 length: 14 residues. CDR3 nucleotide sequence: TGTGCCAGCTCACCATCCGGGGTGAACACTGAAGCTTTCTTT. It codes for CASSPSGVNTEAFF.

This chain links TRBV7-9 with TRBJ2-5; tentative D call: TRBD2 (6 bases). CDR3 length: 18 residues. V dropped 2 bases and J dropped 2 bases, with 21 bases sitting between them. The germline CDR1 and CDR2 sequences are SEHNR and FQNEAQ (reference sequence). CDR3 coding DNA: TGTGCCAGCAGCTTACCGACGGGCACGGGGGAGAGACAAGAGACCCAGTACTTC. Its translation is CASSLPTGTGERQETQYF.

This chain joins TRBV9 and TRBJ2-7; D may be TRBD1 (6 bases). Germline V gives CDR1 SGDLS, CDR2 YYNGEE. The CDR3 contains 14 residues. Trimming took 4 bases from V and 7 from J, leaving 18 bases between them. The CDR3 region is CASSLSTGPDEQYF. DNA of the CDR3: TGTGCCAGCAGCCTTTCCACAGGGCCTGATGAGCAGTACTTC.

This rearrangement joins TRBV12-3 or TRBV12-4 to TRBJ1-1; D unclear. This CDR3 comprises 13 residues. V was pared by 6 bases and J by 2 bases, with 10 bases between. The CDR3 loop reads CASRRTLNTEAFF. The CDR3 DNA sequence: TGTGCCAGCAGAAGGACGTTAAACACTGAAGCTTTCTTT.

As regards this clone: Other nucleotide sequences from this sample produce the same CDR3. The gene calls are TRBV28 and TRBJ2-7; D unclear. The CDR3 covers 12 residues. V dropped 3 bases and J dropped 4 bases, with 7 bases sitting between them. Germline V gene sequence: CDR1 MDHEN, CDR2 SYDVKM. The CDR3: CASSLGSYEQYF. DNA for the CDR3: TGTGCCAGCAGTTTGGGCAGTTACGAGCAGTACTTC.

The V and J genes are TRBV20-1 and TRBJ2-3, with TRBD2 as a possible D gene (6 bases). The V end was cut by 7 bases, the J end by 5 bases, with 10 bases between. The CDR3 consists of 11 residues. The germline V gene encodes CDR1 DFQATT and CDR2 SNEGSKA (reference sequence). Here the CDR3 reads CSVTGVDTQYF. In DNA form, the CDR3 reads TGCAGTGTCACGGGAGTAGATACGCAGTATTTT.

V gene TRBV19 combines with J gene TRBJ1-1; maybe TRBD1 (6 bases). Germline V gene lookup returns CDR1 LNHDA and CDR2 SQIVND (reference sequence). Trimming pared 3 bases from V and 2 bases from J, leaving 19 bases between. This CDR3 has 17 amino acids. CDR3 DNA sequence: TGTGCCAGTAGTATTTCGTGGGGGGCGTTCATTAACACTGAAGCTTTCTTT. Translated, it gives CASSISWGAFINTEAFF.

This chain uses TRBV3-1 (or the pseudogene TRBV3-2) with TRBJ1-1, with D possibly being TRBD1 (5 bases). The V end was cut by 0 bases, the J end by 4 bases, with 12 bases between. The CDR3 is made up of 15 amino acids. Germline V lookup: CDR1 LGHDT, CDR2 YNNKEL (reference sequence). CDR3 amino acids: CASSQEWGYPTEAFF. The CDR3 DNA is TGTGCCAGCAGCCAAGAGTGGGGGTATCCCACTGAAGCTTTCTTT.

This clone has a single count. The rearrangement uses TRBV5-1 and TRBJ1-1; D might be TRBD1 (5 bases). The CDR3 has 14 amino acids. The germline CDR1 and CDR2 sequences are SGHRS and YFSETQ. Trimming stripped 0 bases from V and 4 bases from J, with 10 bases between. CDR3 region: CASSLEGSGTEAFF. The CDR3 DNA sequence: TGCGCCAGCAGCTTGGAGGGGTCGGGCACTGAAGCTTTCTTT.

V gene TRBV11-2 combines with J gene TRBJ2-7; D is unresolved. The germline V gene encodes CDR1 SGHAT and CDR2 FQNNGV. The CDR3 runs 14 residues. V was trimmed by 1 base and J by 4 bases, leaving 11 bases between them. CDR3 loop: CASSLAHGIYEQYF. CDR3 in DNA: TGTGCCAGCAGCTTAGCGCACGGAATTTACGAGCAGTACTTC.

The chain links TRBV4-1 to TRBJ2-1; D ambiguous. Per the germline V gene, CDR1 is MGHRA and CDR2 is YSYEKL. The germline V and J ends were trimmed by 5 bases and 2 bases, with 13 bases remaining between them. The CDR3 sequence is 15 residues long. DNA of the CDR3: TGCGCCAGCAGCAATCGACCAGATACCTACAATGAGCAGTTCTTC. Encoded protein: CASSNRPDTYNEQFF.

The rearrangement uses TRBV2 and TRBJ2-1, with 7 bases aligning to TRBD2. Looked up from germline, CDR1 is SNHLY and CDR2 is FYNNEI. The CDR3 contains 15 residues. J gave up 0 bases and V 4 bases, and 3 bases lay outside the gene matches. The CDR3 nucleotides are TGTGCCAGCAGTGGAGCGGGGAGCTCCTACAATGAGCAGTTCTTC. Translated: CASSGAGSSYNEQFF.

This chain links TRBV18 with TRBJ2-7; maybe TRBD1 (6 bases). CDR1 is KGHSH and CDR2 is LQKENI in the germline V gene. V was pared by 2 bases and J by 3 bases, with 11 bases between. CDR3 length: 14 residues. Written as DNA, the CDR3 is TGTGCCAGCTCACCAAACAGGGATCTCTACGAGCAGTACTTC. It translates to CASSPNRDLYEQYF.

This chain connects TRBV28 to TRBJ2-7; 12 nucleotides line up with TRBD1. The ends lost 2 bases at V and 6 bases at J; junction bases unmatched: 5. Germline assignment: CDR1 MDHEN and CDR2 SYDVKM. This CDR3 is built from 15 residues. The CDR3 is CASSLRDRGRGEQYF. CDR3 coding DNA: TGTGCCAGCAGTTTAAGGGACAGGGGGCGCGGCGAGCAGTACTTC.

The chain carries TRBV5-1 and TRBJ2-2; D remains ambiguous. Per germline, CDR1 SGHRS and CDR2 YFSETQ. V lost 4 bases and J 7 bases, leaving 17 bases between the germline ends. The CDR3 extends over 15 amino acids. The CDR3 DNA reads as TGCGCCAGCAGCCTACGGACGGGTACGAGCGGGGAGCTGTTTTTT. This translates into CASSLRTGTSGELFF.

The chain links TRBV12-3 or TRBV12-4 to TRBJ2-2, with no clear D. There are 12 residues in the CDR3. V lost 4 bases, J lost 5 bases, and 5 bases lay in between. CDR3 region: CASSSPTGELFF. CDR3 coding DNA: TGTGCCAGCAGTTCCCCAACCGGGGAGCTGTTTTTT.

The DNA for the CDR3 is TGTGCCAGCAGCCAAGGTGACAGGACCACCACAGATACGCAGTATTTT. Amino acids: CASSQGDRTTTDTQYF. V usage is TRBV4-2 and J usage is TRBJ2-3, with D possibly TRBD1 on 6 matching bases. The CDR3 totals 16 residues. Germline V lookup: CDR1 LGHNA, CDR2 YNFKEQ. Trimming pared 1 base from V and 2 bases from J, leaving 13 bases between.

This clone has a count of ten or more. The gene calls are TRBV2 and TRBJ2-7; D is unresolved. V lost 6 bases, J lost 6 bases, and 15 bases lay in between. CDR3 length: 13 residues. CDR1 SNHLY and CDR2 FYNNEI come from the germline V gene. Here the CDR3 reads CASSRQVVGEQYF. In nucleotides, the CDR3 is TGTGCCAGCAGCCGCCAAGTAGTAGGCGAGCAGTACTTC. The full variable domain, completed using reference TRBV2 and TRBJ2-7, is EPEVTQTPSHQVTQMGQEVILRCVPISNHLYFYWYRQILGQKVEFLVSFYNNEISEKSEIFDDQFSVERPDGSNFTLKIRSTKLEDSAMYFCASSRQVVGEQYFGPGTRLTVT.

The J gene is TRBJ2-3, the V gene TRBV29-1, with D unresolved. This CDR3 is 16 amino acids long. Germline V gene sequence: CDR1 SQVTM, CDR2 ANQGSEA. The V and J ends lost 5 bases and 2 bases respectively, with 20 bases between them. The CDR3 nucleotides are TGCAGCGTTCCATCCTCGGGCGGACCGATCACAGATACGCAGTATTTT. Translating it yields CSVPSSGGPITDTQYF.

This clone was seen only once. This chain uses TRBV5-4 with TRBJ2-3, with D perhaps TRBD1 or TRBD2 (6 bases each). The V end was cut by 6 bases, the J end by 4 bases, with 15 bases between. Germline loops: CDR1 SGHNT, CDR2 YYREEE (reference sequence). The CDR3 loop spans 14 amino acids. In nucleotides, the CDR3 is TGTGCCAGCACCCTTAGGGGGGCGGCAGATACGCAGTATTTT. Protein: CASTLRGAADTQYF. Supplemented by reference TRBV5-4 and TRBJ2-3, the full variable domain reads ETGVTQSPTHLIKTRGQQVTLRCSSQSGHNTVSWYQQALGQGPQFIFQYYREEENGRGNFPPRFSGLQFPNYSSELNVNALELDDSALYLCASTLRGAADTQYFGPGTRLTVL.

The chain has TRBV28 and TRBJ1-2, with D maybe TRBD1 (5 bases). The germline V gene has CDR1 MDHEN and CDR2 SYDVKM. The CDR3 is 15 amino acids. V gave up 6 bases and J gave up 3 bases, with 17 bases separating them. The CDR3 DNA reads TGTGCCAGCAGAGGGACCGCCGACGGACACTATGGCTACACCTTC. Its translation: CASRGTADGHYGYTF.

The count of this clone is one. The J gene is TRBJ2-2, the V gene TRBV4-1, with D hard to call. The CDR3 contains 18 residues. The V end lost 0 bases, the J end lost 3 bases, and 17 bases lay between the germline ends. Germline V gives CDR1 MGHRA, CDR2 YSYEKL. CDR3 amino acids: CASSQDRAARRDTGELFF. Written as DNA, the CDR3 is TGCGCCAGCAGCCAAGATAGGGCGGCGAGAAGGGACACCGGGGAGCTGTTTTTT.

The chain is built from TRBV9 and TRBJ1-3; 8 nucleotides agree with TRBD1. The J segment lost 4 bases and the V segment lost 4 bases, leaving 10 bases of the junction unmatched. Germline V gives CDR1 SGDLS, CDR2 YYNGEE. The CDR3 has 16 amino acids. CDR3 coding DNA: TGTGCCAGCAGCCTTCGGACAGGGTTACGGGGAAACACCATATATTTT. It translates to CASSLRTGLRGNTIYF.

The chain carries TRBV6-6 and TRBJ1-4, with D possibly being TRBD1 (6 bases). Germline V gene data show CDR1 as MNHNY and CDR2 as SVGAGI (reference sequence). Trimming took off 6 bases at V and 6 bases at J, with 14 bases between the two ends. CDR3 length: 14 amino acids. The CDR3 DNA reads as TGTGCCAGCAGGAAGGGGGTGGGAGATGAAAAACTGTTTTTT. Translated, it gives CASRKGVGDEKLFF.